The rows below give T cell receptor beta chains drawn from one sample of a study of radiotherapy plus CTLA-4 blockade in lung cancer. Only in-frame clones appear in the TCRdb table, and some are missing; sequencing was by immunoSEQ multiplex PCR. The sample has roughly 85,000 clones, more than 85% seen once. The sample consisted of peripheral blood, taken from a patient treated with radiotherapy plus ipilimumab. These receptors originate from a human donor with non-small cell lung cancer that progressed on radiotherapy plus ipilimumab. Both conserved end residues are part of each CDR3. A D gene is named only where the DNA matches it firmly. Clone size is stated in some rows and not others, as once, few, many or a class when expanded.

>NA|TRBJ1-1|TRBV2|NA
TGTGCCAGCATTGGCAGGGAAGCTTTCTTT
CASIGREAFF
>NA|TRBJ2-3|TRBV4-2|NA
TGTGCCAGCAGCCTGGGGCCGGGCACAGATACGCAGTATTTT
CASSLGPGTDTQYF
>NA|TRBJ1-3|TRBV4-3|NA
TGCGCCAGCAGCCAAGGGCAGGGGCCCTTCTCTGGAAACACCATATATTTT
CASSQGQGPFSGNTIYF
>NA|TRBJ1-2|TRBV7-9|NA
TGTGCCAGCAGCTTAGGGGGGGACTATGGCTACACCTTC
CASSLGGDYGYTF
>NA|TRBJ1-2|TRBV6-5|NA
TGTGCCAGCAGTTATGTAGCCCCCTTTTATGGCTACACCTTC
CASSYVAPFYGYTF
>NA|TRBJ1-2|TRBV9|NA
TGTGCCAGCAGCCAGGGAGGTCATGGCTACACCTTC
CASSQGGHGYTF
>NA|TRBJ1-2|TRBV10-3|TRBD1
TGTGCCATCAGCGAAGGACAGGGTAGTGGCTACACCTTC
CAISEGQGSGYTF
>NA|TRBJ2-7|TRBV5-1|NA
TGCGCCAGCAGCGCACTGTCAAGCTCCTACGAGCAGTACTTC
CASSALSSSYEQYF
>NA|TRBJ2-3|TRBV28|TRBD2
TGTGCCAGCAGTTACGGCGGGGGGGCGGCAGATACGCAGTATTTT
CASSYGGGAADTQYF
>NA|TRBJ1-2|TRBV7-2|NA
TGTGCCAGCAGCTCCGGGGGGGGCTGGGATGGCTACACCTTC
CASSSGGGWDGYTF
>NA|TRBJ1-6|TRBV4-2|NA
TGTGCCAGCAGCCCTCATGTAGGGAGCTCCTATAATTCACCCCTCCACTTT
CASSPHVGSSYNSPLHF
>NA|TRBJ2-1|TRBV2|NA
TGTGCCAGCATGTTACAGGGAGCTACCTACAATGAGCAGTTCTTC
CASMLQGATYNEQFF
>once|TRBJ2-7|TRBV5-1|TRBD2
TGCGCCAGCAGCTTGACGACTAGCGGGGGTGGCGAGCAGTACTTC
CASSLTTSGGGEQYF
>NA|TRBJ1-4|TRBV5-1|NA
TGCGCCAGCAGCTTGGGACGGGGGAATGAAAAACTGTTTTTT
CASSLGRGNEKLFF
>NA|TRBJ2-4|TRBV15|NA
TGTGCCACCAGCAGAGATAGGGCGGGCAGCCCGTCCGAAAACATTCAGTACTTC
CATSRDRAGSPSENIQYF
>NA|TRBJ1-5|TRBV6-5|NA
TGTGCCAGCAGTTACGACGAAGGCAATCAGCCCCAGCATTTT
CASSYDEGNQPQHF
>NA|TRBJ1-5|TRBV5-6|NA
TGTGCCAGCAGCCTCGGGGGAGGGGGAGGCAATCAGCCCCAGCATTTT
CASSLGGGGGNQPQHF
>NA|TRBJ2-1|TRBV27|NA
TGTGCCAGCAGTTTATTGGGGGGGCCGAGCTCCTACAATGAGCAGTTCTTC
CASSLLGGPSSYNEQFF
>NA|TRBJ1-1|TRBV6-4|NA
TGTGCCAGCAGTGACTCGAGCAGGAAAGCTTTCTTT
CASSDSSRKAFF
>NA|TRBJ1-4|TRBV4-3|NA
TGCGCCAGCAGCCAAGACGGGGAAGAAAAACTGTTTTTT
CASSQDGEEKLFF
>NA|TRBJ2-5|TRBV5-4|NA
TGTGCCAGCAGGGAATCAGGGTCAGAGACCCAGTACTTC
CASRESGSETQYF
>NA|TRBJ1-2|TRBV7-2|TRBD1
TGTGCCAGCAGCTTAGGGACAGGGGTCCACTATGGCTACACCTTC
CASSLGTGVHYGYTF
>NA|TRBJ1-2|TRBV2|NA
TGTGCCAGCAGTGCCCGTTCCCTCATTACCTATGGCTACACCTTC
CASSARSLITYGYTF
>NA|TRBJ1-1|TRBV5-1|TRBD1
TGCGCCAGCAGCGGAAGTACAGGGGGCACTGAAGCTTTCTTT
CASSGSTGGTEAFF
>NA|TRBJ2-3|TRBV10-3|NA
TGTGCCATCAGTGGGGGCCGAGCTAGCACAGATACGCAGTATTTT
CAISGGRASTDTQYF